This entry describes one T cell receptor (beta chain). Its target is unknown. CDR1 is SGHTA, CDR2 FQGNSA, per germline. This CDR3 has 11 residues. V was cut by 4 bases and J by 3 bases, with 3 bases left in between. Unstimulated Tregs (CD4+CD25+CD127-) and CD4+CD25- non-Tregs were sorted from PBMCs. Before regulatory T cell sorting, thawed PBMCs rested overnight at 37°C in about 190 IU/ml IL-2. The data are from a study of Tregs in tolerant kidney transplant recipients. Broader study findings: Activated donor B cell expansion appeared to reveal the most relevant donor-specific TCRbeta repertoire. Biological reproducibility was not directly addressed in this study.

Sequencing used immunoSEQ multiplex PCR; TCRdb keeps in-frame clones, though not all of them. The profile shows about 18,000 clones, about four fifths of them singletons. The sequenced sample consisted of Tregs from blood. V gene TRBV7-2 combines with J gene TRBJ1-1; D unclear. The sequence was collected from a human donor in good health. CDR3 DNA: TGTGCCAGCAGCTCCTACACTGAAGCTTTCTTT. It specifies CASSSYTEAFF. Full variable domain (rest looked up from reference TRBV7-2 and TRBJ1-1): GAGVSQSPSNKVTEKGKDVELRCDPISGHTALYWYRQSLGQGLEFLIYFQGNSAPDKSGLPSDRFSAERTGGSVSTLTIQRTQQEDSAVYLCASSSYTEAFFGQGTRLTVV.